A selection of T cell receptor beta chains follows, all from one sample in a study of OX40 agonist ivuxolimab in advanced cancers. Here immunoSEQ multiplex PCR was the method, and the copy in TCRdb shows in-frame clones only, minus some. Among approximately 82,000 clones, roughly 92% were seen once, and the ten largest hold about 0.7%. The specimen was CD4+ or CD8+ T cells sorted from blood, collected in a trial of the OX40 agonist ivuxolimab. These receptors were obtained from an adult with an advanced solid tumor such as melanoma, head and neck, liver or kidney cancer. Both conserved end residues are trimmed from each CDR3. Fields, in order: V gene, D gene, J gene, CDR3 protein. A D gene is named only where the DNA matches it firmly.

>TRBV5-4|-|TRBJ2-3
ASSSRGREYTDTQY
>TRBV6-5|-|TRBJ1-1
ASSPSTTANTEAF
>TRBV9|-|TRBJ1-6
ASSVGGGEDSPLH
>TRBV2|-|TRBJ1-3
ASRDSGAGNTIY
>TRBV18|-|TRBJ1-2
ASSPPSWYGYT
>TRBV20-1|-|TRBJ1-4
SAGRGEKLF
>TRBV30|TRBD2|TRBJ2-3
AWSVPLAGNTDTQY
>TRBV11-2|-|TRBJ2-2
ASSLIRTGELF
>TRBV7-2|-|TRBJ1-2
ASARNRVGGYT
>TRBV10-1|-|TRBJ1-2
ASSARDIVNYGYT
>TRBV5-1|TRBD2|TRBJ2-3
ASSRDGTSGTDTQY
>TRBV12-5|-|TRBJ1-2
ASGQGHSADVLDGYT
>TRBV7-7|TRBD1|TRBJ2-5
ASSSTGVQETQY
>TRBV28|-|TRBJ2-1
ASSSQIIGEQF
>TRBV6-4|TRBD1|TRBJ1-5
ASKPLHLCQGDNQPQH
>TRBV7-6|TRBD1|TRBJ1-3
AVLRDRL
>TRBV5-5|-|TRBJ1-1
ASSFTNTEAF
>TRBV10-3|-|TRBJ2-7
AIRDSGGTYEQY
>TRBV4-1|TRBD2|TRBJ2-3
ASSRSGLAGGLTPDTQY
>TRBV6-6|-|TRBJ2-3
ASSYVALGDTQY
>TRBV5-1|TRBD2|TRBJ2-7
ASSFGLAGTYEQY
>TRBV5-1|TRBD1|TRBJ2-2
ASSLVQGAGELF
>TRBV7-7|-|TRBJ2-1
ASSIATGDEQF
>TRBV6-5|TRBD1|TRBJ2-1
ASSYKGTGNYNEQF
>TRBV30|-|TRBJ1-5
AWSKGKGQPQH
>TRBV5-1|-|TRBJ1-1
ASSLDLLGTEAF
>TRBV30|-|TRBJ2-1
AWSGAGEQF
>TRBV6-5|TRBD1|TRBJ1-5
ASRRTGGGNQPQH
>TRBV6-1|-|TRBJ1-2
ASSPAGDGYT
>TRBV2|-|TRBJ2-5
ASSGVYRGETQY
>TRBV5-5|-|TRBJ1-5
ASSTFGGPQH
>TRBV7-2|-|TRBJ1-2
ASSLPPRGYT
>TRBV19|TRBD1|TRBJ2-7
ASSIGQGRGYEQY
>TRBV29-1|TRBD2|TRBJ2-3
SVFVSGGRTDTQY
>TRBV7-3|-|TRBJ2-3
ASSFRGWGTDTQY
>TRBV5-1|TRBD1|TRBJ1-4
ASSSGTGSEKLF
>TRBV6-6|TRBD1|TRBJ1-5
ASRGQGAAQPQH
>TRBV7-8|-|TRBJ2-5
ASSLWQGQETQY
>TRBV30|TRBD2|TRBJ2-1
AWNILAGGLGQF
>TRBV9|-|TRBJ2-2
ASTGLSGSTGELF
>TRBV9|-|TRBJ2-1
ASSVVSGNYNEQF
>TRBV30|-|TRBJ1-3
AWSLRSGVSGNTIY
>TRBV20-1|-|TRBJ2-7
SASIQYEQY
>TRBV10-1|-|TRBJ1-1
ASSAPGTGGTEAF
>TRBV6-5|-|TRBJ1-4
ASSYVRGEKLF
>TRBV19|-|TRBJ2-2
ASRLATGELF
>TRBV5-1|-|TRBJ2-1
ASSLQGRGSYNEQF
>TRBV29-1|-|TRBJ1-1
SAGGSGNTEAF
>TRBV2|-|TRBJ2-7
ASSLTDYEQY
>TRBV7-9|-|TRBJ1-2
ASSLGAYGYT
>TRBV5-4|TRBD1|TRBJ1-4
ASSPRTGGRTNEKLF
>TRBV5-1|-|TRBJ1-3
ASSPQAMVNTIY
>TRBV5-4|TRBD1|TRBJ1-3
ASTKGGASGNTIY
>TRBV6-1|TRBD1|TRBJ2-3
ASGQGADTQY
>TRBV7-3|TRBD1|TRBJ2-1
ASSLMAQGALGQF
>TRBV6-5|-|TRBJ2-3
ASSYRQFTDTQY
>TRBV7-9|-|TRBJ2-2
ASSPTEFNTGELF
>TRBV5-1|TRBD2|TRBJ2-3
ASSLQASGGAGDTQY
>TRBV11-2|-|TRBJ1-4
ASSLATGGKLF
>TRBV6-1|-|TRBJ2-5
ASSDEWRSGTQY